This T cell receptor beta chain was captured in a study of cytomegalovirus exposure and HLA in healthy donors. Points from the study as a whole: As immune exposure information, only CMV serostatus was available. Fewer N-insertions (relative to the 666-donor mean) were reportedly seen in an Asian-associated ancestry cluster in a later analysis. An observed cluster of highly shared sequence variants was recorded as a likely sequencing artifact.

Concerning this clone: The antigen is undetermined.

Germline CDR1 SGHAT, CDR2 FQNNGV. The CDR3 loop spans 14 amino acids. V was pared by 7 bases and J by 7 bases, with 17 bases between. Primers included in the PCR were 60 Vbeta and 13 Jbeta primers. Source study methods: Later reanalysis found around 80 million unique TCR beta chains, approximately 11 million of them shared. Some clones are missing from TCRdb's copy, which holds only in-frame ones; the method was immunoSEQ multiplex PCR. That table furnishes V, J and clone size, whereas the DNA furnished D and trimming. The data hold nearly 110,000 clones, with roughly four fifths observed a single time.

This clonotype was obtained from a man aged 50-60 years in good health and CMV-seronegative. Source material: PBMCs. The chain joins TRBV11-2 to TRBJ2-1, with D tentatively TRBD2 (7 bases). The CDR3 DNA follows: TGTGCCAGCACCCCGGGGGGCTGGGGGAATGAGCAGTTCTTC. Its protein product is CASTPGGWGNEQFF.